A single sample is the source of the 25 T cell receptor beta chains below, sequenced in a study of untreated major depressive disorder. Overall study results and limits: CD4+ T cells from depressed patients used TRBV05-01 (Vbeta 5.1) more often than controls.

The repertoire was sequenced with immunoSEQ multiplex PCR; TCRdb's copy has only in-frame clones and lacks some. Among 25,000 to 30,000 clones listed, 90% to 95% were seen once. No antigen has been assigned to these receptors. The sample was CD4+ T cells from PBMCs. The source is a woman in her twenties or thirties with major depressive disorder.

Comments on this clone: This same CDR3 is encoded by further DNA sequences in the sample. The CDR3 DNA reads TGTGCCAGCAGCTTGGGAGGCTATGGCTACACCTTC. This gives the protein CASSLGGYGYTF. J is TRBJ1-2 and V is TRBV5-6; D ambiguous. With 0 bases removed from V and 4 bases from J, the gap between germline ends came to 4 bases. The CDR3 consists of 12 residues. CDR1 is SGHDT and CDR2 is YYEEEE in the germline V gene.

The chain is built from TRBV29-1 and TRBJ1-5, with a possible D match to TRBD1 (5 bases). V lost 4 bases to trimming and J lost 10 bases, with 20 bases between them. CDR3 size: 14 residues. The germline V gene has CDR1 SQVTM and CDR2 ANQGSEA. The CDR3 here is CSVGWDSVIGPQHF. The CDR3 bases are TGCAGCGTTGGGTGGGACTCCGTCATAGGACCCCAGCATTTT.

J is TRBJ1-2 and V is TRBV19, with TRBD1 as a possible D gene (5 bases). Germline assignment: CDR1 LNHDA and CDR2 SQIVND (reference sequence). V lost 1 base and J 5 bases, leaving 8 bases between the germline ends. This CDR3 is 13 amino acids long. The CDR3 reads CASSIGGEYGYTF. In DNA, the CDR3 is TGTGCCAGTAGTATAGGGGGGGAGTATGGCTACACCTTC.

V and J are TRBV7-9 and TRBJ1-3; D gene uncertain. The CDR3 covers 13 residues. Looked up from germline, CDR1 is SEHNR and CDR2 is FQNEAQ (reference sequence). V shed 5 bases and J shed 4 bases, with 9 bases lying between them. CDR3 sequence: CASSLREGNTIYF. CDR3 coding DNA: TGTGCCAGCAGCCTCCGGGAGGGAAACACCATATATTTT.

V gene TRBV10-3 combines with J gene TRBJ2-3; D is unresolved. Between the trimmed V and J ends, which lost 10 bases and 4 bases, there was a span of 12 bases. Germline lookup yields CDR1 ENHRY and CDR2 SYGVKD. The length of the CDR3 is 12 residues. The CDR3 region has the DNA TGTGCCACTCTAGGAACCGCAGATACGCAGTATTTT. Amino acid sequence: CATLGTADTQYF.

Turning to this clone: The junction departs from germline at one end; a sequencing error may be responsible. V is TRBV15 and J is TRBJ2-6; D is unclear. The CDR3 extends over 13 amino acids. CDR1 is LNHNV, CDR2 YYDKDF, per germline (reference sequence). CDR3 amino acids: CATSRGPAEVSAF. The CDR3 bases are TGTGCCACCAGCAGAGGCCCCGCCGAGGTTTCGGCTTTC.

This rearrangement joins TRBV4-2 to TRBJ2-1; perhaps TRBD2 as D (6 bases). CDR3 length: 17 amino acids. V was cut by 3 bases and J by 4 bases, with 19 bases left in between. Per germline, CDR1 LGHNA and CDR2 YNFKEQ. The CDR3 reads CASSHVGTGGNYNEQFF. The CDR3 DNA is TGTGCCAGCAGCCATGTTGGAACCGGGGGTAATTACAATGAGCAGTTCTTC.

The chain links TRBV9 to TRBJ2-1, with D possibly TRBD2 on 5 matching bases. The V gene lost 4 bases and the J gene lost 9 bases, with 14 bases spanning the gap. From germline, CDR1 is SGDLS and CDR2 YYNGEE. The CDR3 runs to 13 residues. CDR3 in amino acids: CASSSVPGSEQFF. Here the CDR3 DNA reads TGTGCCAGCAGCTCCGTGCCGGGGAGTGAGCAGTTCTTC.

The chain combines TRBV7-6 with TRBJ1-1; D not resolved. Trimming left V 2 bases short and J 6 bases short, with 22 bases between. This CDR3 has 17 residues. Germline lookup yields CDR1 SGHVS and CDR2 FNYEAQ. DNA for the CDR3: TGTGCCAGCAGCTTAAGGTCTAGGTCACGGGCGACCTCTGAAGCTTTCTTT. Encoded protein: CASSLRSRSRATSEAFF.

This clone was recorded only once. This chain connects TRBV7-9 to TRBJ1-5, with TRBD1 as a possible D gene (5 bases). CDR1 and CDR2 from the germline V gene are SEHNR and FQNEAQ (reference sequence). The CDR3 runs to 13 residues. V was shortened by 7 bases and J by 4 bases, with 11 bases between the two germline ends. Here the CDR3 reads CASTGGSNQPQHF. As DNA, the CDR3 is TGTGCCAGCACTGGGGGGAGTAATCAGCCCCAGCATTTT.

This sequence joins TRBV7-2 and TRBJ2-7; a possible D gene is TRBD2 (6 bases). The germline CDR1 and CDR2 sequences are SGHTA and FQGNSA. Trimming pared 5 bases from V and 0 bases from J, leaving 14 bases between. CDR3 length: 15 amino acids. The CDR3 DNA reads TGTGCCAGCAGCCGATCGACCGGGAGCTCCTACGAGCAGTACTTC. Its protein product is CASSRSTGSSYEQYF. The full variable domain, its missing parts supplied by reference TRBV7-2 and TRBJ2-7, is GAGVSQSPSNKVTEKGKDVELRCDPISGHTALYWYRQSLGQGLEFLIYFQGNSAPDKSGLPSDRFSAERTGGSVSTLTIQRTQQEDSAVYLCASSRSTGSSYEQYFGPGTRLTVT.

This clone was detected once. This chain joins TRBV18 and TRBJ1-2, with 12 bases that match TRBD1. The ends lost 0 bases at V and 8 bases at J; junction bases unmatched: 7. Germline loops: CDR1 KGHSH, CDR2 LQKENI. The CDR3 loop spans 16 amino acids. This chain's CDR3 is CASSPPGTGGAEGYTF. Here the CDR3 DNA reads TGTGCCAGCTCACCACCGGGGACAGGGGGCGCGGAAGGCTACACCTTC.

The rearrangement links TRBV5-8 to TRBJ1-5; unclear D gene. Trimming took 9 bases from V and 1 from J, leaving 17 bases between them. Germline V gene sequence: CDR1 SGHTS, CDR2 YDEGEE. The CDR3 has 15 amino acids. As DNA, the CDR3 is TGTGCCACCAGAGAGGTGGTATCGAGCAATCAGCCCCAGCATTTT. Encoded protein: CATREVVSSNQPQHF.

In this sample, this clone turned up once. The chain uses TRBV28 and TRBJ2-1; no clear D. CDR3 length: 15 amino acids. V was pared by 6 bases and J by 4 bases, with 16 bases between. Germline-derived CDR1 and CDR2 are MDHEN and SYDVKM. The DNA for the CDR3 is TGTGCCAGCAGCCGAAGCTCCACGGTTTACAATGAGCAGTTCTTC. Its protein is CASSRSSTVYNEQFF. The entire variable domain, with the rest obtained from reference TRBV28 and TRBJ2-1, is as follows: DVKVTQSSRYLVKRTGEKVFLECVQDMDHENMFWYRQDPGLGLRLIYFSYDVKMKEKGDIPEGYSVSREKKERFSLILESASTNQTSMYLCASSRSSTVYNEQFFGPGTRLTVL.

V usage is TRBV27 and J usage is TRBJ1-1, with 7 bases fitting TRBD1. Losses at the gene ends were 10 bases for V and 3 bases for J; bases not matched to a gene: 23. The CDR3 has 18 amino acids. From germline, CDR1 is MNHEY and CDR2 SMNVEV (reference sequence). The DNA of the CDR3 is TGTGCCACCGTTGGCAGGGGGAGGACCCGGGTTGGGGACACTGAAGCTTTCTTT. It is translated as CATVGRGRTRVGDTEAFF.

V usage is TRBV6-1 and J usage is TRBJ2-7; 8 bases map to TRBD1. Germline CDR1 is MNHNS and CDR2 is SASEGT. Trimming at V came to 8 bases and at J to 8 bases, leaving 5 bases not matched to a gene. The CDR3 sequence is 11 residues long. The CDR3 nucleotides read TGTGCCAGCCACCAGGGGGCTAAGCAGTACTTC. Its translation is CASHQGAKQYF.

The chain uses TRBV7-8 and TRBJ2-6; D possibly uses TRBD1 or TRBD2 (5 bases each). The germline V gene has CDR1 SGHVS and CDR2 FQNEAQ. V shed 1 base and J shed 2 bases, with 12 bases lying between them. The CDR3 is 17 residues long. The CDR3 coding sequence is TGTGCCAGCAGCTTAGTTGGGGGATTAGCTGGGGCCAACGTCCTGACTTTC. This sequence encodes CASSLVGGLAGANVLTF.

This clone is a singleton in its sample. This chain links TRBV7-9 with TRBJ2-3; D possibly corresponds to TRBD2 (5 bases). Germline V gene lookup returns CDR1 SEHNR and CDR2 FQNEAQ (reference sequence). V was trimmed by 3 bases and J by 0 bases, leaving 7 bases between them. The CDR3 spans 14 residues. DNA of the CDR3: TGTGCCAGCAGCTTCGGCGGGAGCACAGATACGCAGTATTTT. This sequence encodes CASSFGGSTDTQYF.

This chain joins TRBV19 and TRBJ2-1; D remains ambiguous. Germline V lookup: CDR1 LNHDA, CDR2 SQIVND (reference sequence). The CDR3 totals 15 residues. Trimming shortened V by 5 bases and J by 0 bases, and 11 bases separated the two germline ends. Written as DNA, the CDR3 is TGTGCCAGTAGTCCCCGGTTGAGCTCCTACAATGAGCAGTTCTTC. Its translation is CASSPRLSSYNEQFF.

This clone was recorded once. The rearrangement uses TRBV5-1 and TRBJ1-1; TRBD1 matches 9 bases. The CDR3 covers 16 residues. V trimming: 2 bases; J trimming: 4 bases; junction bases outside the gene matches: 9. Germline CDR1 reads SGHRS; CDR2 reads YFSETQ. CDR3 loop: CASSFPGTGMGTEAFF. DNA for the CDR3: TGCGCCAGCAGCTTTCCGGGGACAGGGATGGGCACTGAAGCTTTCTTT.

CDR3 amino acids: CSVEGTGGNTIYF. As DNA, the CDR3 is TGCAGCGTTGAGGGGACAGGCGGAAACACCATATATTTT. This chain links TRBV29-1 with TRBJ1-3; TRBD1 agrees at 8 bases. The germline V gene has CDR1 SQVTM and CDR2 ANQGSEA. The V and J ends lost 3 bases and 4 bases, in that order; junction bases with no gene match: 2. This CDR3 is 13 amino acids long.

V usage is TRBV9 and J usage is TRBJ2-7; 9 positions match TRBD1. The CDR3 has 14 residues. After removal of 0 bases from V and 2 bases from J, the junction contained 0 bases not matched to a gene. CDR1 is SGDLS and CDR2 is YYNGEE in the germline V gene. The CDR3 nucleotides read TGTGCCAGCAGCGTAGGGACAGGGGCCTACGAGCAGTACTTC. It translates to CASSVGTGAYEQYF.

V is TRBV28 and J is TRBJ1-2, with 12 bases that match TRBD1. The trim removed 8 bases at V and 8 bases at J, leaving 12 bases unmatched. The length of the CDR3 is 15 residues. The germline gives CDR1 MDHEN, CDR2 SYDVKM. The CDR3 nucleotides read TGTGCCAGCGAAGGCGGGACAGGGGGCGCGAGCGGCTACACCTTC. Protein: CASEGGTGGASGYTF.

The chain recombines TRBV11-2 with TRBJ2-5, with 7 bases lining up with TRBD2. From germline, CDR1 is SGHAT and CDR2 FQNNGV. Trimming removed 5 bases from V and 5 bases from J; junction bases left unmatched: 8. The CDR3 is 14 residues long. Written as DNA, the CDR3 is TGTGCCAGCAGCCCAAGCGGGGTCCGGGAGACCCAGTACTTC. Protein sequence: CASSPSGVRETQYF.

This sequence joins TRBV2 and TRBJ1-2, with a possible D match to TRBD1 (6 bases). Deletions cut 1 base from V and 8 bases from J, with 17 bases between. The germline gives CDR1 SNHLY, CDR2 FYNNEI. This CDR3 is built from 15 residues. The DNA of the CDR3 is TGTGCCAGCAGTGAAGGTTGGGGGGCGGGACTCGGCTACACCTTC. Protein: CASSEGWGAGLGYTF. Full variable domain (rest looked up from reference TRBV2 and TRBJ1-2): EPEVTQTPSHQVTQMGQEVILRCVPISNHLYFYWYRQILGQKVEFLVSFYNNEISEKSEIFDDQFSVERPDGSNFTLKIRSTKLEDSAMYFCASSEGWGAGLGYTFGSGTRLTVV.